This TCR beta chain emerged from a study of blood T cell repertoires in COVID-19. As for the study in general: COVID-19 samples from acute and convalescent phases originated in the United States, Italy and Spain. Sources were T cells, B-cell-depleted T cells, or PBMCs; the material itself was cDNA or gDNA.

Germline V CDR1 and CDR2: LGHDT, YNNKEL (reference sequence). The length of the CDR3 is 16 residues. Between the trimmed V and J ends, which lost 1 base and 2 bases, there was a span of 11 bases. In the source study's methods: Amplification of reference gene primers was used by the study to estimate nucleated cell counts. Repertoires were generated with immunoSEQ multiplex PCR, while TCRdb's copy carries only in-frame clones and drops some. V and J calls plus clone size are reproduced from that table; the DNA served to infer D and trimming. Of approximately 170,000 clones in the sample, about 86% were seen once.

The chain employs TRBV3-1 (or the pseudogene TRBV3-2) and TRBJ1-4, with D perhaps matching TRBD1 (5 bases). The TCR sequence derives from a woman aged 80 or older with acute or convalescent COVID-19. The specimen sequenced was peripheral blood. CDR3 region: CASSQGGVSTNEKLFF. The CDR3 DNA is TGTGCCAGCAGCCAAGGGGGCGTTTCTACTAATGAAAAACTGTTTTTT.